This T cell receptor (beta chain) was observed in a study of regulatory T cells in long-lasting Graves disease (dated by TCRdb to the early 2020s). For context, the study as a whole: Newly diagnosed Graves' disease patients had taken antithyroid drugs for less than 3 months. This study used TCR sequencing and RNA sequencing of peripheral blood to compare persistent Graves' disease patients against newly diagnosed Graves' disease patients. The study was registered as a clinical trial and conducted in China. A total of about 33 samples underwent TCR sequencing, from about 13 patients with persistent Graves' disease and around 20 patients with newly diagnosed Graves' disease.

This specimen's time point label, interpreted: newly diagnosed GD, antithyroid drugs for less than 3 months. For both TCR sequencing and RNA sequencing, RNA was extracted from PBMCs in TRIzol. The diagnosis of Graves' disease followed American Thyroid Association guidelines. Recruitment of patients was carried out at an endocrinology department in Xi'an, China. Each patient gave around 9.2 milliliters of peripheral blood, collected in an EDTA anticoagulant tube. Ficoll Paque Plus density gradient separation was used to isolate PBMCs, and no additional T cell sorting was done. An Agilent 2100 Bioanalyzer and agarose gel were used to check RNA quality, while a NanoDrop 2000 measured RNA concentration. The library was made by multiplex PCR. These reads were obtained on an Illumina HiSeq 4000. TCR beta libraries were built with iRepertoire HTBI primers and Arm-PCR amplification of CDR3 regions. Before sequencing, the PCR products underwent gel purification. As for the authors' bioinformatics: A total of roughly 67 TRBV and 14 TRBJ segments were identified across samples and were used for gene usage analysis of CDR3 amino acid clonotypes. Filtered high-quality paired reads were merged into contigs using COPE and FqMerger. BLAST was used to align contigs to IMGT TRBV, TRBD and TRBJ reference genes, with CDR3 defined following IMGT. Any clonotype with a frequency above 0.1% was counted as a highly expanded clone. Repertoire diversity was measured by Shannon entropy, and V-J evenness by the Gini coefficient. A clonotype found in more than one individual was treated as public. Using fastp trimming at Q25 and MiXCR clonotype assembly, TCRdb reanalyzed the public sequencing data and kept in-frame beta chains. Entries are consolidated by CDR3 protein sequence, retaining the most common genes and DNA. TCRdb's processing, not the study's, gives the V and J calls here. The sample table contains roughly 350,000 distinct CDR3 sequences; only one count was recorded for 15% to 20% of them. Around 20% of the sample goes to the ten largest clones.

Findings and caveats that apply to the study as a whole: Patients with persistent disease shared more public clonotypes (around 3,000) than newly diagnosed patients did (around 930). The study examined only peripheral blood because the primary lesion, thyroid tissue, could not be accessed. The small sample size was acknowledged by the authors as a limitation that may reduce accuracy. Compared with newly diagnosed patients, persistent Graves' disease patients had lower TCR Shannon entropy and fewer highly expanded clones, which suggests clonal expansion. Only the TCR beta chain was sequenced and analyzed. Preferential use of TRBV28, TRBJ1-2 and TRBJ2-5 was observed in persistent disease, whereas TRBV20-1 and TRBJ2-1 were favored in newly diagnosed disease.

The CDR3 has 16 amino acids, counting the end cysteine and phenylalanine. Only the CDR3 portion is preserved as DNA: 48 bases, with reading frame beginning at the first base. V is pared back by 3 bases and J by 5 bases, with 19 bases lying between the germline termini. CDR1 DFQATT and CDR2 SNEGSKA were looked up in the germline V gene (reference sequence). As concerns this clonotype: This receptor's antigen is unknown. Base qualities are not provided; no much larger clone lies one nucleotide away.

Another study also made use of these data, one on T cells in Graves' hyperthyroidism and ophthalmopathy. The second study also describes: Graves' hyperthyroidism was defined as stable when no progression to ophthalmopathy occurred over 18 months of follow-up. Hyperthyroidism patients were aged 18 to 65 years and newly diagnosed, with disease duration of less than 2 months. The study excluded patients with uncontrolled infections, other autoimmune diseases, pregnancy or lactation. Clinical symptoms, serum thyroxine and TRAb, thyroid ultrasound, and orbital computed tomography formed the basis for the diagnoses. The TCR CDR3 was subjected to a first round of RT-PCR using the HTBI primer set and the Qiagen OneStep RT-PCR kit. Blood samples also contained most of the expanded thyroid clonotypes (frequency above 0.001), which suggests that blood repertoires may reflect thyroid immune responses. In cross-validation, a model built on a 13 V-J signature told ophthalmopathy apart from stable hyperthyroidism with 85% to 90% sensitivity and about 81% specificity, and in testing the same model reached 80%/75%. In validation, progression to ophthalmopathy was predicted by the model with approximately 67% sensitivity and roughly 72% specificity, a median of 6.5 months before onset. A discovery cohort of roughly 100 patients, 43 with Graves' ophthalmopathy and about 58 with stable Graves' hyperthyroidism, was used to find distinguishing TCR V-J signatures. Whether ophthalmopathy could be predicted prospectively was tested in an independent validation cohort made up of roughly 19 hyperthyroidism patients plus 17 patients who later progressed to ophthalmopathy. The approximately 100 discovery patients were randomly split 7:3 into training and test sets. In several Graves' hyperthyroidism patients, the study also compared T-cell repertoires from thyroid tissue with T-cell repertoires from blood. After sampling, hyperthyroidism patients received methimazole starting at 30 mg daily, and ophthalmopathy patients received high-dose intravenous methylprednisolone. The libraries were constructed in a second round of multiplex PCR and then size-selected and purified. Sequencing of the libraries was done on an Illumina HiSeq2000 using paired-end 100 bp reads. SOAPnuke was used to process the raw data, with reads discarded if the reads contained adapters or uncalled bases, had a mean Phred below 15, or lacked an exact constant-primer or identifier match. COPE v1.2.5 was used to merge the high-quality paired reads, and each unique nucleotide sequence was defined as a clonotype. MiTCR v1.1 was used to align the clonotypes against IMGT TRBV, TRBD and TRBJ reference segments. Only V-J combinations with frequency above 0.0001, covering 98% to 99.2% of repertoires, were analysed. A TCS score was defined as the ratio of F50 (clonal expansion) to E x V (chaos), with BLOSUM62-based TCRdist applied between CDR3 peptides within each V-J. Welch's t-statistics and random forest reduced approximately 520 V-J features to some 14, which were used in a naive Bayes classifier (R e1071). No statistical method was used to set the sample size in advance, and investigators knew the group allocation. According to the paper, TCR Vbeta CDR3 sequencing was carried out on about 140 peripheral blood samples, which came from fewer than 50 ophthalmopathy, under 85 hyperthyroidism and roughly 17 progressor patients.

The chain couples TRBV20-1 to TRBJ1-4; too little of a D gene remains to name it. This specimen was peripheral blood mononuclear cells (PBMCs), taken at new diagnosis, from a patient treated with antithyroid drugs. This TCR derives from a woman aged 18-29 years with Graves disease. Donor details come from another sample of the same person, matched by shared clones. The DNA sequence is given as TGCAGTGCTAGTGACTTGTATGAAAGGGTGAATGAAAAACTGTTTTTT. Protein translation: CSASDLYERVNEKLFF.